Sequencing of this T cell receptor (beta chain) was carried out in a study of shared clonotypes between healthy human individuals. This CDR3 spans 14 amino acids. Germline V lookup: CDR1 MGHRA, CDR2 YSYEKL. Losses at the gene ends were 0 bases for V and 6 bases for J; bases not matched to a gene: 5. All the donors were Caucasian adults who lived in Nashville, Tennessee. The table came from immunoSEQ multiplex PCR; TCRdb's copy has only in-frame clones and leaves some out. Of about 660,000 clones in the sample, under 80% were seen once. This sequence joins TRBV4-1 and TRBJ2-7; 7 bases match TRBD1. This TCR derives from a woman aged 25 to 39 in good health. Sequencing was performed on memory CD4+ T cells sorted from blood. Regarding subset: CD45RA-negative fraction. The CDR3 DNA sequence: TGCGCCAGCAGCCAAGATAGTCAGGGGGTCGAGCAGTACTTC. Amino acids: CASSQDSQGVEQYF.